Listed below are T cell receptor beta chains from one sample, sequenced in a study of blood T cell repertoires in COVID-19. TCRdb's table, derived via immunoSEQ multiplex PCR, lists solely in-frame clones and lacks some. The data contain about 400,000 clones, around 86% of them singletons. Sequences were obtained from peripheral blood. These TCRs come from a woman aged 25 to 39 with active or convalescent COVID-19. Each CDR3 is given with its conserved first and last residue. A D gene is named only where the DNA matches it firmly. Not every row has a clone size; where given, it reads once, few, many or a size class.

TRBV19	-	TRBJ2-1	TRBD1	TGTGCCAGTAGCGGACAGGGAATCGGGCAGTTCTTC	CASSGQGIGQFF
TRBV5-1	-	TRBJ1-5	TRBD1	TGCGCCAGCAGCACCGGACAGGGGAGAAATCAGCCCCAGCATTTT	CASSTGQGRNQPQHF
TRBV6-5	-	TRBJ1-1	-	TGTGCCAGCAGTAAGACAGGCGACGGTGAAGCTTTCTTT	CASSKTGDGEAFF
TRBV29-1	-	TRBJ1-2	TRBD1	TGCAGCGTTGCGAAGGACAGGGGGGCTGGCTACACCTTC	CSVAKDRGAGYTF
TRBV3-1/TRBV3-2	-	TRBJ2-3	TRBD2	TGTGCCAGCAGCCCCTCACTCGCAGCGGGGGCGGTAGATACGCAGTATTTT	CASSPSLAAGAVDTQYF
TRBV5-1	-	TRBJ1-1	TRBD1	TGCGCCAGCAGCTTCCGACAGGGCATGAACACTGAAGCTTTCTTT	CASSFRQGMNTEAFF
TRBV27	-	TRBJ1-6	-	TGTGCCAGCAGTTTACAGGGTATTGATAATTCACCCCTCCACTTT	CASSLQGIDNSPLHF
TRBV7-9	-	TRBJ2-3	TRBD2	TGTGCCAGCAGCTTAGCGCTAGCGGGGGGGCTGGATTTCGCAGATACGCAGTATTTT	CASSLALAGGLDFADTQYF
TRBV12-5	-	TRBJ1-6	TRBD1	TGTGCTAGTGGACTGGGACAGGGAGTCGGAGATTCACCCCTCCACTTT	CASGLGQGVGDSPLHF
TRBV19	-	TRBJ1-1	-	TGTGCCAGTAGTATTGCGTGGGGGGGCGGTACTGAAGCTTTCTTT	CASSIAWGGGTEAFF
TRBV9	-	TRBJ1-1	-	TGTGCCAGCAGCGAGGGGTGGGGGGGGGCGAACACTGAAGCTTTCTTT	CASSEGWGGANTEAFF
TRBV11-2	-	TRBJ1-2	-	TGTGCCAGCAGCTTAGATCAAACTGCTAACTATGGCTACACCTTC	CASSLDQTANYGYTF
TRBV5-6	-	TRBJ2-5	TRBD2	TGTGCCAGCAGTGCCGGGGGGTTTTTAGGGCCCCAAGAGACCCAGTACTTC	CASSAGGFLGPQETQYF
TRBV5-6	-	TRBJ1-2	-	TGTGCCAGCTCTCCTGGACAGCTATATGGCTACACCTTC	CASSPGQLYGYTF
TRBV2	-	TRBJ2-7	-	TGTGCCAGCAGTGAAGGGGACTGGGGGACCTACGAGCAGTACTTC	CASSEGDWGTYEQYF
TRBV6-5	-	TRBJ2-2	TRBD1	TGTGCCGGCGACAGGGAAGAGATAGCCGGGGAGCTGTTTTTT	CAGDREEIAGELFF
TRBV11-2	-	TRBJ1-1	-	TGTGCCAGCAAGAAGCTGACAGTTATTGAAGCTTTCTTT	CASKKLTVIEAFF
TRBV2	-	TRBJ2-3	-	TGTGCCAGCAGTGAATTGCGGGTGGGCACAGATACGCAGTATTTT	CASSELRVGTDTQYF
TRBV2	-	TRBJ1-3	-	TGTGCCAGCAGTGAAAGGGGAGGCTCTGGAAACACCATATATTTT	CASSERGGSGNTIYF
TRBV6-5	once	TRBJ2-5	-	TGTGCCAGCAGTTTCGACAAGCAAGAGACCCAGTACTTC	CASSFDKQETQYF
TRBV5-1	-	TRBJ2-7	-	TGCGCCAGCAGCAGGGACAACTCCTACGAGCAGTACTTC	CASSRDNSYEQYF
TRBV9	-	TRBJ1-1	-	TGTGCCAGCAGCGTAGTGTCAGGGTCCAGTGAAGCTTTCTTT	CASSVVSGSSEAFF
TRBV28	-	TRBJ1-2	-	TGTGCCAGCAGCACCCGGGACAAAGCTAACTATGGCTACACCTTC	CASSTRDKANYGYTF
TRBV5-1	-	TRBJ2-5	TRBD2	TGCGCCAGCAGCCCGGGACTAGCGGGAGCCCAAGAGACCCAGTACTTC	CASSPGLAGAQETQYF
TRBV4-1	-	TRBJ2-5	TRBD2	TGCGCCAGCAGCCTGATAGCGGGAGAGACCCAGTACTTC	CASSLIAGETQYF
TRBV27	-	TRBJ2-1	TRBD2	TGTGCCAGCAGTTCGGGGGGGGCCATGTACAATGAGCAGTTCTTC	CASSSGGAMYNEQFF
TRBV5-4	-	TRBJ1-1	TRBD1	TGTGCCAGCAGCGTCAGACAGGGGAACACTGAAGCTTTCTTT	CASSVRQGNTEAFF
TRBV27	-	TRBJ2-7	-	TGTGCCAGCAGTTACCGTGGACAGTACTACGAGCAGTACTTC	CASSYRGQYYEQYF
TRBV19	once	TRBJ1-3	TRBD1	TGTGCCAGTCGGACAGGGGGTGGAAACACCATATATTTT	CASRTGGGNTIYF
TRBV5-1	-	TRBJ2-1	TRBD2	TGCGCCAGCAGCTTGGTGCAGCGCGGGGGGGAGCAGTTCTTC	CASSLVQRGGEQFF
TRBV2	-	TRBJ1-5	-	TGTGCCAGCAGCGGGGACCGCGGGGGTCAGCCCCAGCATTTT	CASSGDRGGQPQHF
TRBV9	-	TRBJ2-3	-	TGTGCCAGCAGCGTAGGAGGAAGCGCTAGCACAGATACGCAGTATTTT	CASSVGGSASTDTQYF
TRBV4-2	-	TRBJ2-1	-	TGTGCCAGCAGCCAAGATCCGGTTCTAGCCGATGAGCAGTTCTTC	CASSQDPVLADEQFF
TRBV5-1	-	TRBJ2-5	TRBD1	TGCGCCAGCAGCTTGGGTGACAGGGACCAAGAGACCCAGTACTTC	CASSLGDRDQETQYF
TRBV27	-	TRBJ1-1	-	TGTGCCAGCAGTCCCGGGGGGGCCTTCAGAACAGGGGAAGCTTTCTTT	CASSPGGAFRTGEAFF